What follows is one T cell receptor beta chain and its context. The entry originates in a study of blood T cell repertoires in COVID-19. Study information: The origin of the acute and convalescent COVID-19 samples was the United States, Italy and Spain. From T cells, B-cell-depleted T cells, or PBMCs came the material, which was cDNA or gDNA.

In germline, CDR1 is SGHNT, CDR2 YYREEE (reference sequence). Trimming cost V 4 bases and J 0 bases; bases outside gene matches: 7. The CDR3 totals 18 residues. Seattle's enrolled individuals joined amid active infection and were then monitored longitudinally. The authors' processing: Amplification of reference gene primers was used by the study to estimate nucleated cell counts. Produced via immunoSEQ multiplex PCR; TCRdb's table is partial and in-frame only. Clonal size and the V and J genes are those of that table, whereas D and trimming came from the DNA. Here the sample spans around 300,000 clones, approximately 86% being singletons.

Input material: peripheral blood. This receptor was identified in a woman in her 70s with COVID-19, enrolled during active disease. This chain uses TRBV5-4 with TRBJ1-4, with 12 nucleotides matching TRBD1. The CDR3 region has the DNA TGTGCCAGCAGCCGAGGGACAGGGGGCGTCTCAACTAATGAAAAACTGTTTTTT. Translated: CASSRGTGGVSTNEKLFF.